The sequence of this T cell receptor (beta chain) was determined in a study of OX40 agonist ivuxolimab in advanced cancers. Study context: A partial response was reached by three patients: one with hepatocellular carcinoma and two with cutaneous melanoma.

Here immunoSEQ multiplex PCR was the method, and the copy in TCRdb shows in-frame clones only, minus some. This sample has about 67,000 clones, with around 79% found just once. This clone is labeled as medium-sized (0.01 to 0.1%). V gave up 0 bases and J gave up 7 bases, with 10 bases separating them. CDR1 LNHNV and CDR2 YYDKDF come from the germline V gene (reference sequence). CDR3 length: 13 amino acids. This TCR came from an adult with an advanced solid tumor such as melanoma, head and neck, liver or kidney cancer. The material was CD4+ or CD8+ T cells sorted from blood, obtained in a trial of the OX40 agonist ivuxolimab. The gene calls are TRBV15 and TRBJ2-7, with D uncertain. The CDR3 bases are TGTGCCACCAGCAGAGAGATTGGGTGGGAGCAGTACTTC. Translated: CATSREIGWEQYF.